This TCR beta chain came from a study of blood T cell repertoires in COVID-19. About the study: Samples taken during acute and convalescent COVID-19 were collected in the United States, Italy and Spain.

Only in-frame clones appear in the TCRdb table, and some are missing; sequencing was by immunoSEQ multiplex PCR. Counted here are about 290,000 clones, approximately 91% occurring once; the ten biggest clones make up about 1.7%. The ends were cut back, 5 bases at V and 1 base at J, with 11 bases in the middle. Germline V gene lookup returns CDR1 MDHEN and CDR2 SYDVKM. This CDR3 region has 14 residues. The count of this clone is one. Each participant's cohort was designated according to participant-reported clinical history. The sequenced sample consisted of PBMCs or T cells enriched from blood (not recorded which). This chain connects TRBV28 to TRBJ1-2; perhaps TRBD1 as D (5 bases). This receptor was identified in a woman in her thirties or forties who had recovered from COVID-19. This CDR3 reads CASSPQQDNYGYTF. In DNA form, the CDR3 reads TGTGCCAGCAGTCCCCAACAGGATAACTATGGCTACACCTTC.